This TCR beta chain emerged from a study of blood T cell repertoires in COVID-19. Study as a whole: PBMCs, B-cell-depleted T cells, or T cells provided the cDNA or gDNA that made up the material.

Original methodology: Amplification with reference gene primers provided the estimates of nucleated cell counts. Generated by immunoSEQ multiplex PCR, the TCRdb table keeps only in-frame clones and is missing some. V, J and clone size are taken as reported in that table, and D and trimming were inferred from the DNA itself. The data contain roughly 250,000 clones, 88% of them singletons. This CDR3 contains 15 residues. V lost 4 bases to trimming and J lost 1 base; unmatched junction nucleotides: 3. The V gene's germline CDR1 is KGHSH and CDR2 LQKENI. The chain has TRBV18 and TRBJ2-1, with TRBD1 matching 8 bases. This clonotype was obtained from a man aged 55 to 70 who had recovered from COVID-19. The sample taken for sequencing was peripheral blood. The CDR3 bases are TGTGCCAGCTCACGAGACAGGGGTTCCTACAATGAGCAGTTCTTC. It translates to CASSRDRGSYNEQFF.